The T cell receptor beta chain under discussion was sequenced for a study of breast tumors, draining lymph nodes, adjacent tissues. Study-level findings and limits: Tumors had less TCR diversity than lymph nodes, more than nontumor tissue. The lymph node origin of tumor T cells was framed as consistent with a hypothesis, not demonstrated. Findings are consistent with lymph node origin and intratumoral expansion of most tumor T cells. Compared with basal-like, luminal-like tumors shared significantly more repertoire with nontumor tissue.

The lymph nodes were axillary draining lymph nodes from breast cancer patients. TCRdb analysed the multiplex PCR reads with MiXCR anew, one entry per CDR3 protein. Of roughly 100,000 distinct CDR3 sequences listed, about 30% are singletons. Turning to this clonotype: Its target is unknown.

Germline lookup yields CDR1 SEHNR and CDR2 FQNEAQ (reference sequence). The CDR3 is made up of 14 amino acids. Between the trimmed V and J ends, which lost 4 bases and 3 bases, there was a span of 10 bases. This receptor was obtained from a female donor with breast cancer. Some clones in this sample may be carry-over from other donors' samples. The chain has TRBV7-9 and TRBJ1-5, with D unclear. Input material: axillary lymph node tissue. The CDR3 DNA reads as TGTGCCAGCAGCTCAAGCGCCTACAATCAGCCCCAGCATTTT. It codes for CASSSSAYNQPQHF. Full variable domain (missing parts from reference TRBV7-9 and TRBJ1-5): DTGVSQNPRHKITKRGQNVTFRCDPISEHNRLYWYRQTLGQGPEFLTYFQNEAQLEKSRLLSDRFSAERPKGSFSTLEIQRTEQGDSAMYLCASSSSAYNQPQHFGDGTRLSIL.